A single sample gave rise to the 22 T cell receptor beta chains below, sequenced in a study of graft-versus-host responses after intestinal transplantation. Data came from immunoSEQ multiplex PCR; TCRdb stores just in-frame clones and leaves some out. The sample lists over 20,000 clones, roughly 42% occurring once. The material sequenced was alloreactive CD4+ T cells from a mixed lymphocyte reaction culture, taken before intestinal transplant. The subset is: CFSE-low proliferating T cells sorted from roughly six-day pre-transplant mixed lymphocyte reaction (GvH or HvG direction). The receptors stem from a human patient who received an intestinal transplant.

This clone was counted between two and nine times. The chain has TRBV7-9 and TRBJ1-2; 10 positions agree with TRBD1. J gave up 4 bases and V 2 bases, and 7 bases lay outside the gene matches. Germline CDR1 and CDR2: SEHNR and FQNEAQ (reference sequence). The CDR3 consists of 16 residues. CDR3 nucleotides: TGTGCCAGCAGCTTAAGACAGGGGGCACTTGGCTATGGCTACACCTTC. This translates into CASSLRQGALGYGYTF. The variable domain in full, with the rest retrieved from reference TRBV7-9 and TRBJ1-2, is DTGVSQNPRHKITKRGQNVTFRCDPISEHNRLYWYRQTLGQGPEFLTYFQNEAQLEKSRLLSDRFSAERPKGSFSTLEIQRTEQGDSAMYLCASSLRQGALGYGYTFGSGTRLTVV.

This chain joins TRBV19 and TRBJ1-5; 8 positions agree with TRBD1. CDR1 and CDR2 from the germline V gene are LNHDA and SQIVND (reference sequence). V shed 5 bases and J 2 bases; nucleotides not matched to a gene: 14. The CDR3 extends over 18 amino acids. The CDR3 is CASSSPPGGFRGNQPQHF. The CDR3 DNA reads TGTGCCAGTAGTTCGCCGCCAGGGGGCTTCCGTGGCAATCAGCCCCAGCATTTT. Full variable domain (missing parts from reference TRBV19 and TRBJ1-5): DGGITQSPKYLFRKEGQNVTLSCEQNLNHDAMYWYRQDPGQGLRLIYYSQIVNDFQKGDIAEGYSVSREKKESFPLTVTSAQKNPTAFYLCASSSPPGGFRGNQPQHFGDGTRLSIL.

In this sample, this clone turned up a few times. In DNA, the CDR3 is TGTGCCAGCAGCCCTGCCGGGACTAGCTACAATGAGCAGTTCTTC. It translates to CASSPAGTSYNEQFF. The rearrangement joins TRBV7-2 to TRBJ2-1, with 8 bases matching TRBD2. J lost 3 bases, V lost 5 bases, and 6 bases had no gene match. CDR1 SGHTA and CDR2 FQGNSA come from the germline V gene. The CDR3 runs 15 residues.

Comment on this clone: The conserved final phenylalanine or tryptophan is absent from the CDR3, which likely points to a read error. It is unclear where the CDR3 begins or ends on the DNA, so no DNA is shown, and the CDR3 is as TCRdb lists it. The chain links TRBV20-1 to TRBJ1-2; the table assigns TRBD1, which was not confirmed against the DNA. Including both end residues, the CDR3 is 11 amino acids long. CDR1 and CDR2 from the germline V gene are DFQATT and SNEGSKA (reference sequence). The CDR3 reads CSARDPGTDLR.

The chain uses TRBV5-6 and TRBJ2-1, with D maybe TRBD2 (7 bases). This CDR3 spans 16 amino acids. Trimming pared 4 bases from V and 4 bases from J, leaving 18 bases between. Germline V gene sequence: CDR1 SGHDT, CDR2 YYEEEE. The CDR3 region is CASSPRGGPGYNEQFF. The CDR3, as DNA: TGTGCCAGCAGCCCTAGGGGGGGGCCTGGGTACAATGAGCAGTTCTTC.

This clone has just a few counts. This chain joins TRBV9 and TRBJ1-3, with D unclear. This CDR3 contains 15 residues. Germline CDR1 is SGDLS and CDR2 is YYNGEE. V gave up 0 bases and J gave up 3 bases, with 10 bases separating them. CDR3: CASSVELRLGNTIYF. CDR3 coding DNA: TGTGCCAGCAGCGTAGAACTAAGGCTTGGAAACACCATATATTTT.

This rearrangement joins TRBV11-3 to TRBJ2-3; 9 positions agree with TRBD1. Germline loops: CDR1 SGHNT, CDR2 YENEEA. The CDR3 sequence is 15 residues long. V dropped 4 bases and J dropped 1; count of bases not matched to a gene: 3. The CDR3 DNA reads as TGTGCCAGCAGCTCCCGGACAGGGGGCACAGATACGCAGTATTTT. Translating gives CASSSRTGGTDTQYF.

This clone has a handful of counts. This chain links TRBV6-1 with TRBJ1-5; 7 positions match TRBD1. This CDR3 region has 15 residues. V was pared by 5 bases and J by 3 bases, with 7 bases of the junction left unmatched. Germline V gene lookup returns CDR1 MNHNS and CDR2 SASEGT. CDR3 nucleotides: TGTGCCAGCAGTCCAACGACAGGGACCAATCAGCCCCAGCATTTT. Encoded protein: CASSPTTGTNQPQHF.

This rearrangement joins TRBV5-4 to TRBJ2-7; D possibly corresponds to TRBD1 (6 bases). V was cut by 7 bases and J by 2 bases, with 16 bases left in between. The germline CDR1 and CDR2 sequences are SGHNT and YYREEE (reference sequence). The CDR3 totals 14 residues. The CDR3 bases are TGTGCCAGCGGAAAACAGGGAACTACCTACGAGCAGTACTTC. Its translation is CASGKQGTTYEQYF.

CDR3 coding DNA: TGTGCCAGCAGTGACGACAGAATTCGGCCCCTCCACTTT. This codes for CASSDDRIRPLHF. The rearrangement joins TRBV2 to TRBJ1-6, with TRBD1 as a possible D gene (5 bases). Germline-derived CDR1 and CDR2 are SNHLY and FYNNEI. The CDR3 length is 13 residues. The V gene lost 3 bases and the J gene lost 13 bases, with 13 bases spanning the gap.

This clone was detected a few times. CDR3 loop: CASSLDGAGAWNEQFF. The CDR3 DNA follows: TGCGCCAGCAGCTTGGATGGTGCGGGGGCATGGAATGAGCAGTTCTTC. This chain uses TRBV5-1 with TRBJ2-1; TRBD2 is a possible D gene (7 bases). Looked up from germline, CDR1 is SGHRS and CDR2 is YFSETQ. CDR3 length: 16 residues. Trimming left V 0 bases short and J 7 bases short, with 17 bases between.

The V gene is TRBV30, the J gene TRBJ2-5; TRBD1 agrees at 10 bases. The CDR3 has 13 amino acids. The trim removed 6 bases at V and 4 bases at J, leaving 5 bases unmatched. CDR1 is GTSNPN and CDR2 is SVGIG in the germline V gene (reference sequence). CDR3 region: CACDRGPGETQYF. The CDR3 nucleotides are TGTGCCTGTGACAGGGGGCCGGGAGAGACCCAGTACTTC. Full variable domain (rest looked up from reference TRBV30 and TRBJ2-5): SQTIHQWPATLVQPVGSPLSLECTVEGTSNPNLYWYRQAAGRGLQLLFYSVGIGQISSEVPQNLSASRPQDRQFILSSKKLLLSDSGFYLCACDRGPGETQYFGPGTRLLVL.

The rearrangement links TRBV18 to TRBJ1-4, with 8 bases that match TRBD1. CDR3 length: 13 residues. The J segment lost 7 bases and the V segment lost 2 bases, leaving 0 bases of the junction unmatched. Germline V gene data show CDR1 as KGHSH and CDR2 as LQKENI. CDR3 loop: CASSPDRGEKLFF. CDR3 DNA: TGTGCCAGCTCACCAGACAGGGGTGAAAAACTGTTTTTT.

This clone showed up just a few times. The rearrangement joins TRBV28 to TRBJ2-5; no reliable D call. This CDR3 comprises 11 residues. Germline V gene data show CDR1 as MDHEN and CDR2 as SYDVKM. Trimming cost V 2 bases and J 5 bases, with 3 bases left between them. The CDR3 region has the DNA TGTGCCAGCAGTTTACGGGAGACCCAGTACTTC. It codes for CASSLRETQYF.

A few counts support this clone. V gene TRBV5-4 combines with J gene TRBJ2-2; 12 bases line up with TRBD2. The germline gives CDR1 SGHNT, CDR2 YYREEE (reference sequence). The CDR3 loop spans 15 amino acids. With V trimmed by 5 bases and J by 8 bases, 7 bases remained unmatched. CDR3 nucleotide sequence: TGTGCCAGCAGAGCCGGACTAGCGGGAAAGGGGGAGCTGTTTTTT. Translated, it gives CASRAGLAGKGELFF.

The CDR3 is CASNDWTGGNQPQHF. The CDR3 DNA reads as TGTGCCAGCAATGATTGGACAGGCGGCAATCAGCCCCAGCATTTT. The genes are TRBV6-1 and TRBJ1-5; the match to TRBD1 covers 7 bases. The CDR3 contains 15 residues. The J segment lost 2 bases and the V segment lost 7 bases, leaving 8 bases of the junction unmatched. Germline CDR1 is MNHNS and CDR2 is SASEGT.

This clone has just a few counts. This rearrangement joins TRBV13 to TRBJ2-3; TRBD2 matches 9 bases. Per germline, CDR1 PRHDT and CDR2 FYEKMQ (reference sequence). The length of the CDR3 is 18 residues. V lost 2 bases and J lost 1; bases outside the gene matches: 10. CDR3 bases: TGTGCCAGCAGCTTACGAGCGGGGGGCCTCTTTCGCACAGATACGCAGTATTTT. Translated, it gives CASSLRAGGLFRTDTQYF.

This clone was seen a handful of times. V usage is TRBV30 and J usage is TRBJ2-4; 7 bases agree with TRBD1. Germline V lookup: CDR1 GTSNPN, CDR2 SVGIG (reference sequence). The V gene end was trimmed by 0 bases and the J gene end by 13 bases; junction bases not matched to a gene: 3. There are 11 residues in the CDR3. The CDR3 reads CAWSVQGSQYF. In DNA form, the CDR3 reads TGTGCCTGGAGTGTACAGGGGAGCCAGTACTTC.

The rearrangement joins TRBV5-4 to TRBJ2-4; 9 positions match TRBD1. Trimming removed 5 bases from V and 3 bases from J; junction bases left unmatched: 6. The CDR3 spans 15 residues. Germline-derived CDR1 and CDR2 are SGHNT and YYREEE (reference sequence). Here the CDR3 DNA reads TGTGCCAGCAGTTCCGGACAGGGGAGCAAAAACATTCAGTACTTC. Its protein is CASSSGQGSKNIQYF.

The rearrangement links TRBV6-1 to TRBJ2-7; TRBD1 is a possible D gene (6 bases). The ends were cut back, 5 bases at V and 2 bases at J, with 16 bases in the middle. The CDR3 runs 15 residues. Germline CDR1 reads MNHNS; CDR2 reads SASEGT. CDR3 region: CASSPIPDRTYEQYF. The CDR3 coding sequence is TGTGCCAGCAGTCCGATCCCGGACAGAACCTACGAGCAGTACTTC.

The chain carries TRBV15 and TRBJ2-7, with 11 bases that match TRBD1. CDR1 is LNHNV and CDR2 is YYDKDF in the germline V gene (reference sequence). The trim removed 4 bases at V and 8 bases at J, leaving 7 bases unmatched. The CDR3 covers 14 residues. CDR3 DNA sequence: TGTGCCACCAGCACCAGGACAGGGGGCGGTAAGCAGTACTTC. It specifies CATSTRTGGGKQYF.

This clone was picked up a small number of times. In nucleotides, the CDR3 is TGTGCCAGCAGCTTGGGGGTCGAGGGAAGAGAGACCCAGTACTTC. Amino acid sequence: CASSLGVEGRETQYF. This rearrangement joins TRBV5-4 to TRBJ2-5, with a possible D match to TRBD2 (5 bases). The V end lost 0 bases, the J end lost 4 bases, and 13 bases lay between the germline ends. This CDR3 has 15 amino acids. CDR1 SGHNT and CDR2 YYREEE come from the germline V gene (reference sequence).